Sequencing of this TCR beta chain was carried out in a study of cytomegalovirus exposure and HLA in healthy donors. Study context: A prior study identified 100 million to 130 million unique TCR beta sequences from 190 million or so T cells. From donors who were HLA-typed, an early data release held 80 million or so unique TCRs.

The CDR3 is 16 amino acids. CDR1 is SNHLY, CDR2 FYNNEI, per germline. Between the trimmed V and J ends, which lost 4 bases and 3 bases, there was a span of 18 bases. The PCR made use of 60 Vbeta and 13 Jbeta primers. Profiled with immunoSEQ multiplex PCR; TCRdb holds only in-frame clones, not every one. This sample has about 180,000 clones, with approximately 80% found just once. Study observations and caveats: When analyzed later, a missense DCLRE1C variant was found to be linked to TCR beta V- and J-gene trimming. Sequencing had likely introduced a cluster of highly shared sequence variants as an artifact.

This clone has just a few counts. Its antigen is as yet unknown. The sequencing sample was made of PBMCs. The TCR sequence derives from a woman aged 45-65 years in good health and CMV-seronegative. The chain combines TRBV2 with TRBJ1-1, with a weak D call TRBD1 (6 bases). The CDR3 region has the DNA TGTGCCAGCAGTGGCGACAACAGGGTAGGTCACACTGAAGCTTTCTTT. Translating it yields CASSGDNRVGHTEAFF.